Listed below are T cell receptor beta chains from one sample, sequenced in a study of graft-versus-host responses after intestinal transplantation. Repertoires were generated with immunoSEQ multiplex PCR, while TCRdb's copy carries only in-frame clones and drops some. The table has some 93,000 clones, about 91% seen once. These receptors are not linked to any known antigen. The sequences come from unstimulated CD8+ T cells sorted from spleen or lymph node cells, collected before intestinal transplant. The source of these receptors is a human donor who received an intestinal transplant. The CDR3 runs from the conserved cysteine through the conserved F or W. D genes are given only for firm matches. Clone size is shown for a subset of rows, as once, few, many or a class of expanded clone.

V gene: TRBV5-6
D gene: -
J gene: TRBJ1-2
clone size: -
CDR3 DNA: TGTGCCAGCAGCATCGGGACATGGCCCGATGGCTACACCTTC
CDR3 protein: CASSIGTWPDGYTF

V gene: TRBV11-2
D gene: -
J gene: TRBJ1-2
clone size: -
CDR3 DNA: TGTGCCAGCAGCTTAGATCGGCGCAGGGAAAGTGGCTACACCTTC
CDR3 protein: CASSLDRRRESGYTF

V gene: TRBV28
D gene: -
J gene: TRBJ2-7
clone size: -
CDR3 DNA: TGTGCCAGCAGTTTTAGGGATTCTGACTACGAGCAGTACTTC
CDR3 protein: CASSFRDSDYEQYF

V gene: TRBV21-1
D gene: -
J gene: TRBJ2-7
clone size: -
CDR3 DNA: TGTGCCAGCAGCAATATAAGGGACAGGTACCACGAGCAGTACTTC
CDR3 protein: CASSNIRDRYHEQYF

V gene: TRBV5-6
D gene: -
J gene: TRBJ1-6
clone size: few
CDR3 DNA: TGTGCCAGCAGCTCGGGACTTACGGGTTCACCCCTCCACTTT
CDR3 protein: CASSSGLTGSPLHF

V gene: TRBV27
D gene: TRBD2
J gene: TRBJ2-3
clone size: -
CDR3 DNA: TGTGCCAGCAGTAGGACTAGCGGGGGCACAGATACGCAGTATTTT
CDR3 protein: CASSRTSGGTDTQYF

V gene: TRBV27
D gene: -
J gene: TRBJ1-1
clone size: -
CDR3 DNA: TGTGCCAGCAGTTTAGCGGGTGGCGGCACTGAAGCTTTCTTT
CDR3 protein: CASSLAGGGTEAFF

V gene: TRBV7-3
D gene: -
J gene: TRBJ2-1
clone size: few
CDR3 DNA: TGTGCCAGCAGCTTGTCGGGCGGGGACGTCTACAATGAGCAGTTCTTC
CDR3 protein: CASSLSGGDVYNEQFF

V gene: TRBV2
D gene: TRBD2
J gene: TRBJ2-3
clone size: -
CDR3 DNA: TGTGCCACCGGGACTAGCGGGATGTCGGGGACAGATACGCAGTATTTT
CDR3 protein: CATGTSGMSGTDTQYF

V gene: TRBV5-1
D gene: -
J gene: TRBJ2-7
clone size: -
CDR3 DNA: TGCGCCAGCAAGGAGGACGGGTTCAGCTCCTACGAGCAGTACTTC
CDR3 protein: CASKEDGFSSYEQYF

V gene: TRBV27
D gene: -
J gene: TRBJ1-1
clone size: -
CDR3 DNA: TGTGCCAGCAGTTTTCTAGGAGGTGAAGCTTTCTTT
CDR3 protein: CASSFLGGEAFF

V gene: TRBV19
D gene: -
J gene: TRBJ2-1
clone size: -
CDR3 DNA: TGTGCCAGTAGTATTTCCTATGAGCAGTTCTTC
CDR3 protein: CASSISYEQFF

V gene: TRBV4-1
D gene: -
J gene: TRBJ2-1
clone size: -
CDR3 DNA: TGCGCCAGCAGCCAGAGGCTAGTGGGCAATGAGCAGTTCTTC
CDR3 protein: CASSQRLVGNEQFF

V gene: TRBV2
D gene: TRBD2
J gene: TRBJ2-3
clone size: -
CDR3 DNA: TGTGCCAGCAGTGAAACTAGCGGGAGACCAGATACGCAGTATTTT
CDR3 protein: CASSETSGRPDTQYF

V gene: TRBV4-1
D gene: TRBD1
J gene: TRBJ1-2
clone size: -
CDR3 DNA: TGCGCCAGCAGCCAAGATCTTGGGACAGGGGCTATTGGCTACACCTTC
CDR3 protein: CASSQDLGTGAIGYTF

V gene: TRBV15
D gene: TRBD1
J gene: TRBJ1-2
clone size: -
CDR3 DNA: TGTGCCACCAGCAGAGCTACGACAGGGGGGCTGGCTAGGGGCTACACCTTC
CDR3 protein: CATSRATTGGLARGYTF

V gene: TRBV30
D gene: TRBD1
J gene: TRBJ1-2
clone size: -
CDR3 DNA: TGTGCCTGGAGTGATCCTAAACAGGGGAGCTATGGCTACACCTTC
CDR3 protein: CAWSDPKQGSYGYTF

V gene: TRBV5-4
D gene: -
J gene: TRBJ1-1
clone size: -
CDR3 DNA: TGTGCCAGCAGCTTGTCCAGGGGAAACACTGAAGCTTTCTTT
CDR3 protein: CASSLSRGNTEAFF

V gene: TRBV30
D gene: -
J gene: TRBJ1-1
clone size: -
CDR3 DNA: TGTGCCTGCCCAGGGCAGGGGAAGATGAACACTGAAGCTTTCTTT
CDR3 protein: CACPGQGKMNTEAFF

V gene: TRBV7-4
D gene: TRBD1
J gene: TRBJ1-4
clone size: -
CDR3 DNA: TGTGCCAGCAGTTCCACAGGGGTGAGGAGTAATGAAAAACTGTTTTTT
CDR3 protein: CASSSTGVRSNEKLFF

V gene: TRBV4-2
D gene: TRBD2
J gene: TRBJ2-7
clone size: -
CDR3 DNA: TGTGCCAGCAGCCCCACTAGCGGTCCCTACGAGCAGTACTTC
CDR3 protein: CASSPTSGPYEQYF

V gene: TRBV4-3
D gene: TRBD1
J gene: TRBJ2-7
clone size: -
CDR3 DNA: TGCGCCAGCAGCCAGGGGACAGGGGGCTCCTACGAGCAGTACTTC
CDR3 protein: CASSQGTGGSYEQYF

V gene: TRBV4-2
D gene: TRBD2
J gene: TRBJ2-7
clone size: -
CDR3 DNA: TGTGCCAGCAGCCCGGGACTAGCTGTGTACGAGCAGTACTTC
CDR3 protein: CASSPGLAVYEQYF

V gene: TRBV30
D gene: TRBD1
J gene: TRBJ1-2
clone size: -
CDR3 DNA: TGTGCCTGGACCGGACAGGCTAACTATGGCTACACCTTC
CDR3 protein: CAWTGQANYGYTF

V gene: TRBV10-2
D gene: -
J gene: TRBJ1-1
clone size: -
CDR3 DNA: TGCGCCAGCAGTGAGGGAGGGAACACTGAAGCTTTCTTT
CDR3 protein: CASSEGGNTEAFF

V gene: TRBV25-1
D gene: -
J gene: TRBJ2-5
clone size: -
CDR3 DNA: TGTGCCAGCAGTGAAAAAGGACTCATAGGCGGAGAGACCCAGTACTTC
CDR3 protein: CASSEKGLIGGETQYF

V gene: TRBV5-5
D gene: -
J gene: TRBJ1-1
clone size: -
CDR3 DNA: TGTGCCAGCAGCTTGGCCCGGGGGATGAACACTGAAGCTTTCTTT
CDR3 protein: CASSLARGMNTEAFF

V gene: TRBV2
D gene: -
J gene: TRBJ1-1
clone size: -
CDR3 DNA: TGTGCCAGCAGTGTGGAGCCTGAAGCTTTCTTT
CDR3 protein: CASSVEPEAFF

V gene: TRBV5-1
D gene: -
J gene: TRBJ2-1
clone size: -
CDR3 DNA: TGCGCCAGCAGCTTGTGGGGGGGACAAAAAAATGAGCAGTTCTTC
CDR3 protein: CASSLWGGQKNEQFF

V gene: TRBV12-2
D gene: -
J gene: TRBJ2-7
clone size: -
CDR3 DNA: TGTGCAAGTCGCTTAGGATTCGGCGGGGAACTCAGGAGCTCCTACGAGCAGTACTTC
CDR3 protein: CASRLGFGGELRSSYEQYF

V gene: TRBV5-1
D gene: -
J gene: TRBJ2-3
clone size: -
CDR3 DNA: TGCGCCAGCACCGACTTCCCGGGGGGCGTGGCAGATACGCAGTATTTT
CDR3 protein: CASTDFPGGVADTQYF

V gene: TRBV27
D gene: -
J gene: TRBJ1-1
clone size: -
CDR3 DNA: TGTGCCAGCAGTATCGCAGGGACGGGGGGCACTGAAGCTTTCTTT
CDR3 protein: CASSIAGTGGTEAFF

V gene: TRBV28
D gene: TRBD2
J gene: TRBJ2-7
clone size: -
CDR3 DNA: TGTGCCAGCAGTTTCAGGACTAGCGGGTTCTACGAGCAGTACTTC
CDR3 protein: CASSFRTSGFYEQYF

V gene: TRBV9
D gene: TRBD1
J gene: TRBJ2-1
clone size: -
CDR3 DNA: TGTGCCAGCAGCCCCAGGGACAGGGGTATCGAGGAGCAGTTCTTC
CDR3 protein: CASSPRDRGIEEQFF

V gene: TRBV6-5
D gene: -
J gene: TRBJ2-7
clone size: -
CDR3 DNA: TGTGCCAGCAGTTACTCGAGGCTTTCCTACGAGCAGTACTTC
CDR3 protein: CASSYSRLSYEQYF

V gene: TRBV7-9
D gene: -
J gene: TRBJ1-2
clone size: -
CDR3 DNA: TGTGCCAGCAGGGGGGGAGGTTCTGGCTACACCTTC
CDR3 protein: CASRGGGSGYTF

V gene: TRBV4-3
D gene: TRBD2
J gene: TRBJ2-7
clone size: -
CDR3 DNA: TGCGCCAGCAGCCAATCGACTAGCGGCCCCTACGAGCAGTACTTC
CDR3 protein: CASSQSTSGPYEQYF

V gene: TRBV9
D gene: -
J gene: TRBJ2-7
clone size: -
CDR3 DNA: TGTGCCAGCAGCGGGTCCCCTACCCCCTCCTACGAGCAGTACTTC
CDR3 protein: CASSGSPTPSYEQYF

V gene: TRBV5-1
D gene: -
J gene: TRBJ2-3
clone size: -
CDR3 DNA: TGCGCCAGCAGCCCCAAGAGGACGCAGTATTTT
CDR3 protein: CASSPKRTQYF

V gene: TRBV4-2
D gene: TRBD1
J gene: TRBJ1-2
clone size: once
CDR3 DNA: TGTGCCAGCAGCCAAGCAGTCCCTGACAGGGACGGCTACACCTTC
CDR3 protein: CASSQAVPDRDGYTF

V gene: TRBV30
D gene: -
J gene: TRBJ1-1
clone size: -
CDR3 DNA: TGTGCCTGGAGTGTTGGGGTCTCAGGGACTGAAGCTTTCTTT
CDR3 protein: CAWSVGVSGTEAFF

V gene: TRBV7-9
D gene: TRBD2
J gene: TRBJ2-1
clone size: -
CDR3 DNA: TGTGCCAGCAGCGTCGGGACTAGCGGGAAAGTCCACAATGAGCAGTTCTTC
CDR3 protein: CASSVGTSGKVHNEQFF

V gene: TRBV7-2
D gene: -
J gene: TRBJ1-3
clone size: -
CDR3 DNA: TGTGCCAGCAGCTTAGACACGTCTGGAAACACCATATATTTT
CDR3 protein: CASSLDTSGNTIYF

V gene: TRBV13
D gene: -
J gene: TRBJ2-1
clone size: -
CDR3 DNA: TGTGCCAGCAGCACCCGGGAGAACCCACCGGGTGAGCAGTTCTTC
CDR3 protein: CASSTRENPPGEQFF

V gene: TRBV29-1
D gene: -
J gene: TRBJ2-3
clone size: -
CDR3 DNA: TGCAGCGTTGTCCTGTTAGATACGCAGTATTTT
CDR3 protein: CSVVLLDTQYF

V gene: TRBV7-6
D gene: TRBD2
J gene: TRBJ2-7
clone size: few
CDR3 DNA: TGTGCCAGCAGCTTAGGCGGGGGGGCGGACGAGCAGTACTTC
CDR3 protein: CASSLGGGADEQYF

V gene: TRBV27
D gene: -
J gene: TRBJ2-7
clone size: -
CDR3 DNA: TGTGCCAGCAGTTTAACAGGGTTGAGCTCCTACGAGCAGTACTTC
CDR3 protein: CASSLTGLSSYEQYF

V gene: TRBV28
D gene: TRBD1
J gene: TRBJ1-5
clone size: -
CDR3 DNA: TGTGCCAGCAGTTCCGTAATTAACCCGGGACAGGGTAATCAGCCCCAGCATTTT
CDR3 protein: CASSSVINPGQGNQPQHF

V gene: TRBV27
D gene: TRBD1
J gene: TRBJ1-4
clone size: -
CDR3 DNA: TGTGCCAGCAGTCCGGACAGGGGCGACGAAAAACTGTTTTTT
CDR3 protein: CASSPDRGDEKLFF

V gene: TRBV5-4
D gene: TRBD2
J gene: TRBJ2-7
clone size: -
CDR3 DNA: TGTGCCAGCAGCTTGGGACTAGCGGATTACGAGCAGTACTTC
CDR3 protein: CASSLGLADYEQYF

V gene: TRBV15
D gene: TRBD2
J gene: TRBJ2-3
clone size: -
CDR3 DNA: TGTGCCACCAGCAGAGCGGGGGGGGATACGCAGTATTTT
CDR3 protein: CATSRAGGDTQYF

V gene: TRBV30
D gene: TRBD1
J gene: TRBJ2-7
clone size: -
CDR3 DNA: TGTGCCTGGAGTGTAGGGACAGGGATGCCCTACGAGCAGTACTTC
CDR3 protein: CAWSVGTGMPYEQYF

V gene: TRBV19
D gene: TRBD1
J gene: TRBJ1-4
clone size: -
CDR3 DNA: TGTGCCAGTAGGAGTGGGACAGAGTTCCCCGCAACTAATGAAAAACTGTTTTTT
CDR3 protein: CASRSGTEFPATNEKLFF

V gene: TRBV4-1
D gene: TRBD1
J gene: TRBJ2-7
clone size: few
CDR3 DNA: TGCGCCAGCAGCCAACGACAGGGGGCCTACGAGCAGTACTTC
CDR3 protein: CASSQRQGAYEQYF

V gene: TRBV9
D gene: -
J gene: TRBJ2-5
clone size: -
CDR3 DNA: TGTGCCAGCAGCGTTGAGCGGGCTAGCGCCAAAGAGACCCAGTACTTC
CDR3 protein: CASSVERASAKETQYF

V gene: TRBV4-1
D gene: TRBD1
J gene: TRBJ1-2
clone size: few
CDR3 DNA: TGCGCCAGCAGCCCAGTAACGGACAGGCTCTATGGCTACACCTTC
CDR3 protein: CASSPVTDRLYGYTF

V gene: TRBV11-2
D gene: TRBD2
J gene: TRBJ2-5
clone size: -
CDR3 DNA: TGTGCCAGCAGCCAACGCGGGACTAGCGGGTACCAAGAGACCCAGTACTTC
CDR3 protein: CASSQRGTSGYQETQYF

V gene: TRBV19
D gene: TRBD2
J gene: TRBJ2-7
clone size: -
CDR3 DNA: TGTGCCAGTAGTATTCGGGCTAGCGGGAGGCTTTGGGACTACGAGCAGTACTTC
CDR3 protein: CASSIRASGRLWDYEQYF

V gene: TRBV5-1
D gene: -
J gene: TRBJ1-1
clone size: -
CDR3 DNA: TGCGCCAGCAAGGTGGGGGGTGGTGAGCAAGCTTTCTTT
CDR3 protein: CASKVGGGEQAFF

V gene: TRBV5-4
D gene: -
J gene: TRBJ2-2
clone size: -
CDR3 DNA: TGTGCCAGCAGCTCCTACAGCACCGGGGAGCTGTTTTTT
CDR3 protein: CASSSYSTGELFF